This is a list of T cell receptor beta chains from one sample in a study of CD8+CD57+ T cells in acquired aplastic anemia. MiXCR, run by TCRdb on the reads, gives a single entry per CDR3 protein. This repertoire shows a few hundred thousand distinct CDR3 sequences, around 60% found once; its top ten account for around 7.6%. The sequencing sample was made of sorted CD4+, CD8+, or CD8+CD57+ T cells (not recorded which) from PBMCs. These receptors were obtained from a human donor with severe aplastic anemia or a healthy control (not recorded which). The conserved cysteine and the conserved F or W are not part of the CDR3 here.

J gene	V gene	CDR3 protein
TRBJ2-7	TRBV20-1	NARGLAGGSLY
TRBJ1-5	TRBV7-9	GSSLDSNQPQH
TRBJ1-1	TRBV7-2	ASSLEVRNTEAF
TRBJ1-1	TRBV24-1	ATSAPTGESEAF
TRBJ2-5	TRBV20-1	SARAATGGGETQY
TRBJ2-5	TRBV28	ASSLGPTETQY
TRBJ2-3	TRBV29-1	SVESTDTQY
TRBJ2-7	TRBV6-4	ASSSTPASYEQY
TRBJ2-1	TRBV20-1	SAAGTSGTDEQF
TRBJ1-2	TRBV27	ASSPGAGGGYT
TRBJ1-5	TRBV19	ASSIRDTGILNQPQH
TRBJ1-5	TRBV7-2	ARRDREDQPQH
TRBJ2-5	TRBV10-3	AIRGPPQETQY
TRBJ2-1	TRBV5-1	ASSLRTQLDEQF
TRBJ2-7	TRBV15	ATSRDMDEQY
TRBJ2-5	TRBV19	ASSSGTREEETQY
TRBJ2-2	TRBV5-1	ASKRSDGVTGELF
TRBJ2-1	TRBV5-5	ASSWTGDEQF
TRBJ2-1	TRBV7-9	ASSSSGVPPNEQF
TRBJ1-6	TRBV4-3	ASSQGGGPVNSPLH
TRBJ1-6	TRBV4-3	ASSQGTGPNSPLH
TRBJ1-1	TRBV20-1	SARTRDTEAF
TRBJ2-7	TRBV7-2	ASWARLDEYEQY
TRBJ2-3	TRBV7-2	ASSLDLGWGNTQY
TRBJ2-5	TRBV19	ACSIHGDQETQY
TRBJ2-2	TRBV20-1	SARDVGNTGELF
TRBJ1-6	TRBV20-1	SARDFQRPFSPLH
TRBJ2-7	TRBV7-9	ASSRGGNEQY
TRBJ2-5	TRBV9	ASSVGGSGGAEETQY
TRBJ2-7	TRBV7-9	ASSLWSGTSPSYEQY
TRBJ2-5	TRBV2	ASSDRRGTLGTQY
TRBJ2-1	TRBV5-1	ASSLAVSPGGQF
TRBJ1-1	TRBV15	ATSREAFAEAF
TRBJ2-5	TRBV6-6	ASSYASGTGGVQETQY
TRBJ1-5	TRBV2	ASSDVGQPRH
TRBJ1-1	TRBV12-3/TRBV12-4	ASNLDRRRTEAF
TRBJ1-5	TRBV20-1	SARKSTGTGVVNQPQH